The 15 T cell receptor beta chains below come from one sample, sequenced in a study of graft-versus-host responses after intestinal transplantation. Graft samples were processed, releasing intraepithelial and lamina propria lymphocytes. Libraries were prepared by immunoSEQ multiplex PCR; TCRdb keeps only in-frame clonotypes and omits some of them. The sample lists 20,000 or so clones, 70% to 80% occurring once. Sequences were derived from ileum tissue, sampled 12 days after intestinal transplant. The receptors originated from a human patient who received an intestinal transplant, so some T cells may come from the graft donor.

CDR3 coding DNA: TGTGCCAGCAGCCGGGACAGGGCATATGGCTACACCTTC. Its protein product is CASSRDRAYGYTF. The chain has TRBV6-1 and TRBJ1-2, with 9 bases that match TRBD1. The ends lost 6 bases at V and 5 bases at J; junction bases unmatched: 4. CDR1 is MNHNS and CDR2 is SASEGT in the germline V gene. This CDR3 region has 13 residues.

The sample holds one count of this clone. The chain recombines TRBV6-5 with TRBJ2-3; 13 bases agree with TRBD2. V lost 11 bases and J lost 6; bases outside the gene matches: 8. Per the germline V gene, CDR1 is MNHEY and CDR2 is SVGAGI. This CDR3 spans 14 amino acids. Here the CDR3 reads CAVLAGGDLDTQYF. The DNA for the CDR3 is TGTGCCGTACTAGCGGGGGGGGACCTGGATACGCAGTATTTT.

The J gene is TRBJ2-7, the V gene TRBV9, with D possibly matching TRBD2 (5 bases). V was trimmed by 3 bases and J by 6 bases, leaving 7 bases between them. The CDR3 spans 11 residues. Germline V gene data show CDR1 as SGDLS and CDR2 as YYNGEE. This chain's CDR3 is CASSAGVEQYF. Written as DNA, the CDR3 is TGTGCCAGCAGCGCCGGGGTCGAGCAGTACTTC. The whole variable domain, filled in from reference TRBV9 and TRBJ2-7, reads DSGVTQTPKHLITATGQRVTLRCSPRSGDLSVYWYQQSLDQGLQFLIQYYNGEERAKGNILERFSAQQFPDLHSELNLSSLELGDSALYFCASSAGVEQYFGPGTRLTVT.

The rearrangement links TRBV2 to TRBJ2-1, with D perhaps matching TRBD1 (6 bases). Germline CDR1 SNHLY, CDR2 FYNNEI. The CDR3 is 14 residues long. V was cut by 4 bases and J by 9 bases, with 16 bases left in between. The CDR3 sequence: CASSGIETGGEQFF. CDR3 DNA: TGTGCCAGCAGTGGAATTGAGACAGGTGGTGAGCAGTTCTTC.

The chain recombines TRBV15 with TRBJ2-3; D is perhaps TRBD2 (6 bases). Germline loops: CDR1 LNHNV, CDR2 YYDKDF (reference sequence). The CDR3 runs 16 residues. Trimming shortened V by 0 bases and J by 2 bases, and 12 bases separated the two germline ends. DNA of the CDR3: TGTGCCACCAGCAGAGACCCTAGCGCAAACACAGATACGCAGTATTTT. It codes for CATSRDPSANTDTQYF. Combining the CDR3 with reference TRBV15 and TRBJ2-3 gives the whole variable domain DAMVIQNPRYQVTQFGKPVTLSCSQTLNHNVMYWYQQKSSQAPKLLFHYYDKDFNNEADTPDNFQSRRPNTSFCFLDIRSPGLGDTAMYLCATSRDPSANTDTQYFGPGTRLTVL.

This clone was seen only a few times. The chain recombines TRBV7-6 with TRBJ2-3; 7 bases line up with TRBD2. The CDR3 is 15 residues long. The V gene end was trimmed by 5 bases and the J gene end by 4 bases; junction bases not matched to a gene: 9. Germline CDR1 SGHVS, CDR2 FNYEAQ. CDR3 residues: CASSLLGEGADTQYF. The CDR3 DNA is TGTGCCAGCAGCCTGCTTGGGGAGGGTGCAGATACGCAGTATTTT.

This sequence joins TRBV6-1 and TRBJ1-5; D is possibly TRBD1 (5 bases). Germline CDR1 reads MNHNS; CDR2 reads SASEGT. The CDR3 is made up of 13 amino acids. V gave up 6 bases and J gave up 7 bases, with 13 bases separating them. The CDR3 is CASRRGIWQPQHF. The CDR3 DNA reads as TGTGCCAGCAGGCGGGGGATCTGGCAGCCCCAGCATTTT.

The genes are TRBV30 and TRBJ1-2; D call uncertain. The CDR3 loop spans 12 amino acids. Germline CDR1 reads GTSNPN; CDR2 reads SVGIG (reference sequence). The germline V and J ends were trimmed by 3 bases and 4 bases, with 9 bases remaining between them. In DNA form, the CDR3 reads TGTGCCTGGAGCGCGACTTTCTATGGCTACACCTTC. It codes for CAWSATFYGYTF.

J is TRBJ2-2 and V is TRBV18; 8 bases line up with TRBD1. Germline V lookup: CDR1 KGHSH, CDR2 LQKENI. The junction had 4 bases not matched to a gene; V was cut back by 1 base and J by 6 bases. The CDR3 covers 15 residues. The CDR3 coding sequence is TGTGCCAGCTCACCACTGGGACAGGCCGCCGGGGAGCTGTTTTTT. It yields the protein CASSPLGQAAGELFF.

This rearrangement joins TRBV4-1 to TRBJ2-7, with 8 nucleotides matching TRBD1. CDR1 and CDR2 (germline): MGHRA, YSYEKL. V lost 0 bases, J lost 2 bases, and 3 bases stayed unmatched. This CDR3 comprises 15 residues. CDR3 coding DNA: TGCGCCAGCAGCCAAGACACAGGGGGTCCCTACGAGCAGTACTTC. Translated: CASSQDTGGPYEQYF.

The chain carries TRBV6-5 and TRBJ2-7; TRBD2 matches 9 bases. Germline CDR1 MNHEY, CDR2 SVGAGI. The CDR3 has 15 amino acids. Trimming removed 0 bases from V and 6 bases from J; junction bases left unmatched: 6. CDR3 amino acids: CASSYSMASGTEQYF. CDR3 in DNA: TGTGCCAGCAGTTACTCGATGGCTAGCGGGACCGAGCAGTACTTC.

Turning to this clone: One end of the junction varies from germline; a read error may be responsible. The chain uses TRBV7-7 and TRBJ2-5; no firm D call. Germline CDR1 and CDR2: SSHAT and FNYEAQ (reference sequence). The CDR3 runs to 17 residues. CDR3 DNA sequence: TGTGCTAGCAGCTCAGGTCGACAAGCCAGAGAGAAAGAGACCCAGTACTTC. As protein: CASSSGRQAREKETQYF.

In regard to this clone: A clone one base away is much larger, so this may be a read error. This chain uses TRBV5-6 with TRBJ2-7; tentative D call: TRBD2 (6 bases). There are 13 residues in the CDR3. Germline values: CDR1 SGHDT, CDR2 YYEEEE. V was clipped by 0 bases and J by 3 bases, with 7 bases between them. The CDR3 region is CASSLGGDYEQYF. CDR3 nucleotide sequence: TGTGCCAGCAGCTTGGGCGGGGACTACGAGCAGTACTTC.

The chain links TRBV6-5 to TRBJ2-5; D is perhaps TRBD2 (6 bases). Germline values: CDR1 MNHEY, CDR2 SVGAGI. The CDR3 contains 13 residues. V was clipped by 6 bases and J by 3 bases, with 11 bases between them. The CDR3 nucleotides read TGTGCCAGCAGCCCGGGACTTGAAGAGACCCAGTACTTC. Amino acid sequence: CASSPGLEETQYF.

The count of this clone is one. V and J are TRBV6-5 and TRBJ2-1; 9 bases fit TRBD1. V shed 0 bases and J 6 bases; nucleotides not matched to a gene: 0. The CDR3 extends over 14 amino acids. From germline, CDR1 is MNHEY and CDR2 SVGAGI. CDR3 nucleotides: TGTGCCAGCAGTTACTCGACAGGGGGCAATGAGCAGTTCTTC. Translation: CASSYSTGGNEQFF.